Below, one T cell receptor (beta chain) is given with its context. Repertoires were generated with immunoSEQ multiplex PCR, while TCRdb's copy carries only in-frame clones and drops some. The sample lists about 82,000 clones; around 94% were seen once. The CDR3 runs to 14 residues. Germline CDR1 and CDR2: MDHEN and SYDVKM. Trimming stripped 8 bases from V and 3 bases from J, with 14 bases between. This specimen belongs to a study of control samples from healthy donors and cancer patients. The clonotype originates from a woman aged 18-29 years in good health. The chain employs TRBV28 and TRBJ1-3; tentative D call: TRBD1 (5 bases). The sequenced sample consisted of blood. CDR3 residues: CASGGDGIGNTIYF. The CDR3 coding sequence is TGTGCCAGCGGGGGGGACGGGATTGGAAACACCATATATTTT.